This passage covers 21 T cell receptor beta chains from one sample sequenced in a study of tumor-infiltrating lymphocytes in primary liver carcinoma. Germline DNA was also extracted, and blood RNA derived from unsorted whole blood. Priming with a constant-region primer yielded TCR beta cDNA from about 540 ng total RNA. Three nested multiplex PCR rounds, a slightly modified ARM-PCR, produced the libraries for TCR beta. Two initial PCR rounds of approximately 10 cycles each paired TRBV1-TRBV30 forward primers with a C-beta reverse primer. TCRdb fed the multiplex PCR reads into MiXCR, producing one record per CDR3 protein. The table shows around 330,000 distinct CDR3 sequences, with roughly two thirds occurring only once. The sample taken for sequencing was peripheral blood. The origin of the receptors is a man in his forties with primary liver carcinoma and hepatitis B virus infection.

As regards this clonotype: Being one base from a much bigger clone, this may be a read error. The chain couples TRBV6-5 to TRBJ1-5; D remains ambiguous. The CDR3 loop spans 14 amino acids. Germline assignment: CDR1 MNHEY and CDR2 SVGAGI. This chain's CDR3 is CASSPGQINQPRHF. The CDR3 DNA is TGTGCCTCCTCCCCCGGGCAAATCAATCAGCCCCGGCATTTT.

As for this clonotype: Its ends do not fully match the called genes, so a read error is possible. This chain connects TRBV5-1 to TRBJ2-1; a weak D match, TRBD2 (6 bases). Germline V gene sequence: CDR1 SGHRS, CDR2 YFSETQ. There are 15 residues in the CDR3. The DNA for the CDR3 is TGCGCCAGCAGCTTAGGGCTAGCGAGTAACAATGAGCAGTCCTTC. Its protein product is CASSLGLASNNEQSF.

Notes on this clonotype: Its ends do not fully match the called genes, so a read error is possible. The chain employs TRBV29-1 and TRBJ1-1, with unresolved D. The germline gives CDR1 SQVTM, CDR2 ANQGSEA. The CDR3 runs to 12 residues. The CDR3 here is CSGIGSDTEALF. CDR3 nucleotides: TGCAGCGGTATAGGGTCTGACACTGAAGCTCTCTTT. Drawing the rest from reference TRBV29-1 and TRBJ1-1, the complete variable domain is SAVISQKPSRDICQRGTSLTIQCQVDSQVTMMFWYRQQPGQSLTLIATANQGSEATYESGFVIDKFPISRPNLTFSTLTVSNMSPEDSSIYLCSGIGSDTEALFGQGTRLTVV.

The rearrangement joins TRBV5-1 to TRBJ2-1; maybe TRBD1 (6 bases). The CDR3 runs 15 residues. CDR1 is SGHRS, CDR2 YFSETQ, per germline. The ends were cut back, 1 base at V and 8 bases at J, with 16 bases in the middle. DNA of the CDR3: TGCGCCAGCAGCTTGACAGGGACCCTACGAGATGAGCAGTTCTTC. Translation: CASSLTGTLRDEQFF.

This clonotype appeared many times. This chain uses TRBV6-1 with TRBJ2-7, with no clear D. Trimming cost V 2 bases and J 7 bases, with 9 bases left between them. The CDR3 contains 12 residues. Germline CDR1 is MNHNS and CDR2 is SASEGT. The CDR3 DNA follows: TGTGCCAGCAGTGAAAGTAGGTGGGAGCAGTACTTC. This translates into CASSESRWEQYF.

This clonotype was seen a handful of times. V usage is TRBV24-1 and J usage is TRBJ1-2; D is unresolved. There are 12 residues in the CDR3. CDR1 and CDR2 (germline): KGHDR, SFDVKD. Trimming shortened V by 1 base and J by 8 bases, and 7 bases separated the two germline ends. CDR3 nucleotide sequence: TGTGCCACCAGTGATTTAGGCAGGGGCTACACCTTC. This translates into CATSDLGRGYTF.

With respect to this clonotype: At one of its ends the junction is not consistent with the germline gene, which may arise from a read error. The genes are TRBV28 and TRBJ2-2, with 12 bases identical to TRBD2. Germline assignment: CDR1 MDHEN and CDR2 SYDVKM. The CDR3 has 18 residues. This CDR3 reads CASSLVRLAGGPTGELFF. DNA for the CDR3: TGTGCCAGCAGTTTAGTCCGGCTAGCGGGAGGGCCGACCGGGGAACTGTTTTTT.

The rearrangement links TRBV4-1 to TRBJ2-2; D is unresolved. The V and J ends lost 0 bases and 0 bases respectively, with 11 bases between them. The V gene's germline CDR1 is MGHRA and CDR2 YSYEKL. The CDR3 is made up of 17 amino acids. The CDR3 DNA follows: TGCGCCAGCAGCCAAGACACTCCAGTAGCGAACACCGGGGAGCTGTTTTTT. It is translated as CASSQDTPVANTGELFF.

Points on this clonotype: One end of the junction is discordant with germline, which a read error may explain. The chain combines TRBV14 with TRBJ1-1; possibly TRBD1 for D (5 bases). The CDR3 loop spans 15 amino acids. Germline V lookup: CDR1 SGHDN, CDR2 FVKESK. In DNA form, the CDR3 reads TGTGCCAGCAGCCAAAGGGGACGCATGAACACTGCAGCTTTCTTT. Translating it yields CASSQRGRMNTAAFF.

Concerning this clonotype itself: A clone one base away is much larger, so this may be a read error. The V gene is TRBV5-6, the J gene TRBJ2-5, with TRBD1 identical over 7 bases. Germline CDR1 and CDR2: SGHDT and YYEEEE. CDR3 length: 13 amino acids. The CDR3 sequence: CTSSPYRGETQYF. CDR3 in DNA: TGTACCAGCAGCCCATACAGGGGAGAGACCCAGTACTTC.

Regarding this clonotype: Because it lacks the conserved phenylalanine or tryptophan at the end, this CDR3 is likely a read error. The chain couples TRBV11-2 to TRBJ2-5; TRBD2 matches at 9 bases. V shed 0 bases, J shed 2 bases, and the junction held 7 bases outside the gene matches. Germline V gives CDR1 SGHAT, CDR2 FQNNGV. The CDR3 spans 17 residues. Here the CDR3 DNA reads TGTGCCAGCAGCTTAGATCTAAAGGCGGGGGGGCAAGAGACCCAGTACCTC. As protein: CASSLDLKAGGQETQYL.

This clonotype has at least ten counts. The CDR3 sequence is CASSSLYEQYF. DNA for the CDR3: TGTGCCAGCAGTTCACTCTACGAGCAGTACTTC. This sequence joins TRBV28 and TRBJ2-7; D ambiguous. V shed 4 bases and J shed 3 bases, with 4 bases lying between them. Germline-derived CDR1 and CDR2 are MDHEN and SYDVKM. The CDR3 has 11 residues.

Concerning this clonotype itself: A much larger clone differs from this one at a single base, so this may be a read error. Because the CDR3 is missing its conserved closing phenylalanine or tryptophan, this is likely a read error. The V call is TRBV6-2 or TRBV6-3, the J call TRBJ1-6, with TRBD1 matching 9 bases. The CDR3 runs to 15 residues. Germline V gene lookup returns CDR1 MNHEY and CDR2 SVGEGT. Trimming removed 6 bases from V and 10 bases from J; junction bases left unmatched: 10. CDR3 protein: CASSFPTGGRSPLHI. Written as DNA, the CDR3 is TGTGCCAGCAGCTTCCCGACAGGGGGTCGCTCACCCCTCCACATT.

Concerning this clonotype: Since a much larger clone is just one base distant, this may be a read error. The chain joins TRBV12-3 or TRBV12-4 to TRBJ1-1; no clear D gene. CDR3 length: 12 amino acids. In DNA, the CDR3 is TGTGCCACCCGTCTCATGAACACTGAAGCTTCCTTT. It yields the protein CATRLMNTEASF.

The chain is built from TRBV10-2 and TRBJ2-5; 7 bases fit TRBD2. CDR1 and CDR2 (germline): WSHSY, SAAADI. The CDR3 sequence is 13 residues long. Germline trimming cut 6 bases from V and 4 bases from J; bases unmatched to any gene: 5. The CDR3 coding sequence is TGCGCCAGCAGGGGGGGGGGAGGAGAGACCCAGTACTTC. Encoded protein: CASRGGGGETQYF.

The chain employs TRBV28 and TRBJ1-2; 11 nucleotides agree with TRBD1. With V trimmed by 2 bases and J by 7 bases, 9 bases remained unmatched. The CDR3 has 16 residues. Looked up from germline, CDR1 is MDHEN and CDR2 is SYDVKM. In DNA, the CDR3 is TGTGCCAGCAGTTTAGCAACCGGGACAGGGGGAGCTGGCTACACCTTC. Protein product: CASSLATGTGGAGYTF.

V gene TRBV30 combines with J gene TRBJ1-6, with D hard to call. This CDR3 comprises 16 residues. V dropped 5 bases and J dropped 10 bases, with 24 bases sitting between them. Germline V lookup: CDR1 GTSNPN, CDR2 SVGIG (reference sequence). The CDR3 reads CAWGPLDKSLLSPLHF. CDR3 bases: TGTGCCTGGGGACCCCTTGACAAGAGCCTATTATCACCCCTCCACTTT.

This clonotype was counted a few times. The chain uses TRBV5-1 and TRBJ2-7, with TRBD1 as a possible D gene (5 bases). The CDR3 runs to 15 residues. V dropped 2 bases and J dropped 4 bases, with 16 bases sitting between them. Per the germline V gene, CDR1 is SGHRS and CDR2 is YFSETQ. CDR3 loop: CASSLDSRQTYEQYF. The CDR3 DNA reads TGCGCCAGCAGCTTAGACTCTCGACAGACTTACGAGCAGTACTTC.

This clonotype was seen ten or more times. The V call is TRBV11-2, the J call TRBJ2-6, with a possible D match to TRBD1 (5 bases). V shed 2 bases and J shed 3 bases, with 11 bases lying between them. This CDR3 contains 16 residues. Per germline, CDR1 SGHAT and CDR2 FQNNGV. The CDR3 reads CASSLSSGIGANVLTF. Here the CDR3 DNA reads TGTGCCAGCAGCTTATCGTCAGGGATTGGGGCCAACGTCCTGACTTTC.

A note on this clonotype: A much larger clone lies a single base off, so this may be a read error. The missing conserved phenylalanine or tryptophan at the end of this CDR3 makes a read error likely. The gene calls are TRBV6-5 and TRBJ2-1; D unclear. The CDR3 sequence is 17 residues long. Germline values: CDR1 MNHEY, CDR2 SVGAGI. Trimming stripped 0 bases from V and 6 bases from J, with 18 bases between. CDR3 sequence (DNA): TGTGCCAGCAGTTACTCGATTCGTTTCGCTAGTGGCAATGAGCAGTTCTTA. This translates into CASSYSIRFASGNEQFL.

In regard to this clonotype: The conserved closing phenylalanine or tryptophan is absent in this CDR3, likely reflecting a read error. J is TRBJ2-1 and V is TRBV19; the match to TRBD2 covers 8 bases. CDR1 and CDR2 (germline): LNHDA, SQIVND (reference sequence). V dropped 1 base and J dropped 7; count of bases not matched to a gene: 6. The CDR3 sequence is 15 residues long. CDR3 coding DNA: TGTGCCAGTAGTATAGCTAGCGGGTGGATTAATGAGCAGTTCCTC. Its protein is CASSIASGWINEQFL.